This entry is about one TCR beta chain. The antigen is undetermined. Following extraction, RNA underwent reverse transcription to cDNA, which served as the sequencing template. Clones were sequenced by immunoSEQ multiplex PCR, and TCRdb holds only the in-frame ones, with some missing. This sample yields tens of thousands of clones, of which 46% are seen a single time; roughly 21% belongs to the top ten. This sample is drawn from a study of CD8+ T cells in alopecia areata. Whole-study results and caveats: Lesional tissue from the scalp (especially in alopecia totalis/universalis) showed higher clonality than normal scalp.

Treatment indicated: oral pan-JAK inhibitor, 5-10 mg twice daily. The CDR3 covers 15 residues. CDR1 and CDR2 from the germline V gene are SNHLY and FYNNEI. V shed 7 bases and J 0 bases; nucleotides not matched to a gene: 5. The TCR sequence derives from a human donor with alopecia areata. The chain recombines TRBV2 with TRBJ2-5; TRBD1 aligns across 10 bases. The starting material was CD8+ T cells sorted from blood, obtained around week 37, from a patient treated with tofacitinib. The CDR3 loop is CASILDRGYQETQYF. The DNA for the CDR3 is TGTGCCAGCATCCTGGACAGGGGGTACCAAGAGACCCAGTACTTC.